This T cell receptor (beta chain) was documented in a study of cytomegalovirus exposure and HLA in healthy donors (dated by TCRdb to 2017 to 2019). Regarding the complete study: An earlier analysis of some 500 of the donors reported about 250 Gb of sequence data and 117 million unique TCR beta sequences from 190 million or so T cells. An early release covering roughly 640 HLA-typed donors comprised 250 to 350 gigabases of sequencing data and 65 million to 100 million unique TCR sequences. Among the roughly 400 genotyped donors, approximately 82% belonged to the genetic ancestry cluster associated with self-reported Caucasian donors. The aim of the study was to test whether cataloging public T cell receptors could identify signatures of past pathogen exposure. The T cell repertoires of some 670 subjects were profiled by immunosequencing and related to cytomegalovirus serostatus. Besides the first cohort of some 670 subjects, a separate validation cohort made up of over 100 different subjects was used. The study combined high-throughput TCR immunosequencing, statistical association of individual TCRs with disease status, and machine learning to predict cytomegalovirus infection status. A later analysis re-analyzed previously published TCR beta repertoires from 600 to 850 donors and added high-resolution HLA genotyping to study TCR occurrence patterns. Rather than drawing on any new phenotypic data, the later analysis identified candidate immune exposures from TCR beta sequences and the way those sequences occurred across donors. An earlier analysis of 587 of the donors applied high-throughput TCR beta sequencing to assess whether each TCR beta V gene segment acted as functional or pseudogenic. Donor age, sex, ethnicity and CMV serostatus were compiled alongside the repertoire data. In a later genetic analysis, genome-wide SNP genotypes for about three fifths of the roughly 670 donors were used, and that subset was treated as a discovery cohort. All discovery cohort repertoires had been generated using a single sequencing platform. Both class I and class II loci were covered by HLA typing, at four-digit resolution. Typing coverage varied by locus: roughly 629-640 donors for A, B, C, DRB1 and DQB1; roughly 500 for DQA1; 606 for DPA1; under 490 for DPB1. A handful of DR-DQ haplotypes were handled as single units for association and clustering because linkage in the cohort was strong. Among about 390 genotyped donors of the cohort, an average of about 240,000 unique TCR beta nucleotide sequences were sequenced per donor, around 20% of them non-productive. Study-wide findings and limitations: In both the original and validation cohorts, the classifier was reported to diagnose cytomegalovirus status with high specificity and sensitivity. The study listed 164 TCR beta chains as associated with cytomegalovirus. Only TCR beta chains were sequenced in this cohort, and the absence of alpha or paired-chain data limited detectable features. A further reported finding was that TCR beta sequences accurately predicted the HLA-A and HLA-B alleles for most subjects in the first cohort. Most TCR sequences were observed very rarely across donors, whereas some public TCRs were present in many individuals. A cluster of highly shared sequence variants was judged likely to represent a technical artifact of the sequencing pipeline. It was suggested by the authors that the approach could potentially be generalized to other disease states and immunological phenotypes. According to a later analysis, TCR association rates differed among HLA loci, with DRB1 alleles showing the most associated TCRs and HLA-C alleles showing the fewest. When HLA alleles, especially DR and DQ, strongly co-occurred, attributing TCR associations to individual alleles was difficult. Immune exposure information for the cohort was limited to CMV serostatus. In a later genetic analysis, a missense DCLRE1C variant was associated with V-gene and J-gene trimming of TCR beta chains, and the association was replicated in an independent cohort. Presence/absence analyses assumed roughly uniform sequencing depth across donors, an assumption that may not hold. In an earlier analysis of about 550 of the donors, most TCR beta V segments were observed in productive rearrangements about 90% or about 30% of the time, broadly matching IMGT annotations. Specific HLA alleles were associated with some 15,000 TCR beta sequences at a false discovery rate of 0.05 in a later analysis. Compared with the approximately 700-donor mean, donors in an Asian-associated ancestry cluster had fewer N-insertions in productive TCRs, according to a later genetic analysis. Three of the identified cytomegalovirus-associated TCR beta chains were confirmed in vitro to be specific for cytomegalovirus antigens. Because the 87-base-pair reads could not distinguish some IMGT-functional V segments, including TRBV6-2 and TRBV6-3, those segments were excluded. Several of the top co-occurrence clusters appeared to be linked to parvovirus B19, influenza, CMV and Epstein-Barr virus, according to a later analysis. Correlated functional status among segregating V segments might reflect linkage disequilibrium, but an unknown experimental factor could not be ruled out. In a later analysis, HLA-associated TCR beta chains were found to be more clonally expanded and to have lower generation probabilities than equally common non-associated chains. Because some donors lacked HLA typing at each locus, the association tests relied only on the typed subset. Because counts were too low, seventeen rarely observed V segments, including chromosome 9 orphons, were excluded from the earlier analysis of around 590 of the donors. According to a later analysis, most CMV-associated TCR beta chains appeared to be HLA-restricted, and the HLA associations seemed to be driven largely by CMV exposure.

Library construction relied on the immunoSEQ multiplex PCR assay. The multiplex PCR relied on a mix of 60 forward primers for TCR Vbeta segments and 13 reverse primers for TCR Jbeta segments. The CDR3 region of rearranged TCR beta genes was amplified from genomic DNA with a multiplex PCR assay. The Illumina HiSeq System was used to sequence the amplified TCR beta libraries as 87-base-pair reads. The published analysis was carried out like this. Across the 640 or so repertoires, a later analysis counted tens of millions of unique TCR beta chains, roughly 11 million of which were shared by at least two donors. Raw reads were error-corrected and collapsed into unique sequences by a nearest-neighbor algorithm in which closely related sequences were merged to remove PCR and sequencing errors. To assign V, D and J gene segments, CDR3 sequences were aligned to IMGT reference sequences. For a sequence to be retained, a match of at least six nucleotides to both a V gene segment and a J gene segment was required. A rearrangement counted as productive if the CDR3 had no stop codons and remained in frame with V and J, and every other rearrangement counted as non-productive. CDR3 was defined according to IMGT convention as the region running from the second conserved V-encoded cysteine to the conserved J-encoded phenylalanine. The earlier analysis of 500 to 750 of the donors excluded any sequence lacking an unambiguous match to a single V gene segment. An earlier analysis of a few hundred of the donors classified V segments as functional when productive rearrangements were above 56.7% and as segregating when the standard deviation between donors was above 5%. A statistical classification framework was built for diagnosing cytomegalovirus status from the catalog of TCR beta chain sequences. V and J gene assignment, in a later analysis, came from comparing TCR nucleotide sequences with IMGT/GENE-DB human TR gene sequences. Using the TCRdist pipeline, a later analysis assigned CDR3 sequences along with most-parsimonious VDJ recombination scenarios. A later analysis defined each TCR beta chain by its CDR3 amino acid sequence plus V-gene family, and excluded reads lacking a unique V-gene family. A later analysis removed nearly 600 highly shared, low-generation-probability nucleotide sequences to deal with suspected cross-contamination and a sequencing artifact. In a later analysis, a clonal expansion index was calculated for each public chain from normalized within-repertoire ranks of inferred template counts. In a later analysis, generation probabilities were computed using a VDJ recombination model fitted to out-of-frame rearrangements, and the results were checked against IGoR. A later analysis scored TCR-TCR, TCR-HLA and TCR-CMV co-occurrence with hypergeometric tests, applying a repertoire-size bias correction to TCR pairs. In a later analysis, false discovery rates were estimated by permuting HLA or CMV assignments 20 times. In a later analysis, co-occurring TCRs were grouped using DBSCAN, and TCRdist sequence similarity was added for clustering within HLA-allele-positive subsets. Repertoires with fewer than 30,000 or more than 120,000 public chains, plus five repertoires with anomalous nucleotide sharing, were excluded from co-occurrence clustering. TCRdb took over this immuneACCESS table, retaining in-frame rearrangements with V and J assigned. Such tables are incomplete; in checked studies, under half of the missing clones stem from an unresolved V gene, and the remainder is unexplained. The V and J calls and clone size come from that table; D and trimming were worked out from the DNA. The sample includes roughly 93,000 clones, with 80% observed a single time. The top ten clonotypes cover less than 8% of the sample.

There are a few counts of this clone. The target of this receptor is not known. No much larger clone is present one base from it, and per-base qualities are unavailable. The V end loses 2 bases and the J end loses 5 bases, and a stretch of 13 bases separates them. From a lookup of the germline V gene (reference sequence), CDR1 and CDR2 are SGHNT and YYREEE. Reading from cysteine to phenylalanine, the CDR3 counts 14 amino acids. Only the CDR3 portion is preserved as DNA: 42 bases, with reading frame beginning at the first base. The cohort comprised fewer than 700 healthy bone marrow donors. At the time of sampling, all cohort members were nominally healthy, though unrecorded immune exposures were likely present. The donor tested CMV seronegative, placing the donor among the 350 to 400 seronegative members of the cohort. A peripheral blood sample was provided by each donor, and peripheral blood mononuclear cells were used for TCR beta sequencing. The Qiagen DNeasy Blood Extraction Kit was used to extract genomic DNA from the blood cell samples.

This clonotype originated in a man aged 25 to 45 in good health and CMV-seronegative. The chain is assembled from TRBV5-4 and TRBJ1-2; a confident D gene designation cannot be given. Sequenced: PBMCs. DNA sequence: TGTGCCAGCAGCTTAGTCCAGGCCGATTATGGCTACACCTTC. It translates as CASSLVQADYGYTF.